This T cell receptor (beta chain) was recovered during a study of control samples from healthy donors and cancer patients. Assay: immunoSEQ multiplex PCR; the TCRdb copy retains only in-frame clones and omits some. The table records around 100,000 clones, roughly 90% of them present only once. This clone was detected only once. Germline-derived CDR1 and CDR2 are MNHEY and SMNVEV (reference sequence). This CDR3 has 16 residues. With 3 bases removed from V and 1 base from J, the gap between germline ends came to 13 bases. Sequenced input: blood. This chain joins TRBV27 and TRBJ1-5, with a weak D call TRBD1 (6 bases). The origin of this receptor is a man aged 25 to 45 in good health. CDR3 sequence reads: CASSFGGAGSNQPQHF. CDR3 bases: TGTGCCAGCAGTTTTGGGGGGGCAGGAAGCAATCAGCCCCAGCATTTT.